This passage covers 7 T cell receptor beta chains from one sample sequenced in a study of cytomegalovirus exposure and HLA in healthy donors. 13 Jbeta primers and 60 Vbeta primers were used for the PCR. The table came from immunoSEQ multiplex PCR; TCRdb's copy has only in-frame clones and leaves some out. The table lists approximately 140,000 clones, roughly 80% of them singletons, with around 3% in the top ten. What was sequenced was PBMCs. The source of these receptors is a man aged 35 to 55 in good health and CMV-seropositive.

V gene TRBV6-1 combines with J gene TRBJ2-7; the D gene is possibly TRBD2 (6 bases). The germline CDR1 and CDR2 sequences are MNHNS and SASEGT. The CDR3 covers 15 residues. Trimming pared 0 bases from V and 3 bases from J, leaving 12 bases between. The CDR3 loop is CASSEAPSADYEQYF. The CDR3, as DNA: TGTGCCAGCAGTGAAGCTCCTAGCGCAGACTACGAGCAGTACTTC.

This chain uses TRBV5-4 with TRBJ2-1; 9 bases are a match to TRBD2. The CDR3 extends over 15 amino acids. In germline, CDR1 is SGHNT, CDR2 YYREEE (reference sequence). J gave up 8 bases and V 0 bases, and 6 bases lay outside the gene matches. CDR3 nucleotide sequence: TGTGCCAGCAGCTTGGTAGCGGGAGCTAGGGATGAGCAGTTCTTC. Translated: CASSLVAGARDEQFF.

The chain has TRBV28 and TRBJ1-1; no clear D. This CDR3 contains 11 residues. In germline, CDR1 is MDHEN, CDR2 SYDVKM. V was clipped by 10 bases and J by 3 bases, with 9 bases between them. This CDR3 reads CATEGYTEAFF. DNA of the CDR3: TGTGCCACGGAGGGCTACACTGAAGCTTTCTTT.

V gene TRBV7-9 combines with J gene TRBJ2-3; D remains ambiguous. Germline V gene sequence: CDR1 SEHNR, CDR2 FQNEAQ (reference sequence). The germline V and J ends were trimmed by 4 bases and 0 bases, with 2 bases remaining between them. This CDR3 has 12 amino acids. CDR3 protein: CASSSSTDTQYF. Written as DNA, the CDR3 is TGTGCCAGCAGCTCTAGCACAGATACGCAGTATTTT.

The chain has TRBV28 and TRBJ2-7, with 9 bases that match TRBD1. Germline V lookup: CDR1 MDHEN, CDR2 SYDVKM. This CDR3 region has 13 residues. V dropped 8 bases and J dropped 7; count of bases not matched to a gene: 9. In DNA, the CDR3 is TGTGCCAGCGCCCCGGGACAGGGTTATGAGCAGTACTTC. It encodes CASAPGQGYEQYF.

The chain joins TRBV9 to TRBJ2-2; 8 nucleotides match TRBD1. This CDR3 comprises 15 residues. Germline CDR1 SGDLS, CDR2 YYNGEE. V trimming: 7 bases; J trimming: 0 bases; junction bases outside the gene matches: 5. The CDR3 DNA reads TGTGCCAGCGTTAAGGGACAGGCGAACACCGGGGAGCTGTTTTTT. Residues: CASVKGQANTGELFF.

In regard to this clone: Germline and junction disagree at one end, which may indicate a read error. CDR3 region: CSSSLGPKITEAFF. The DNA for the CDR3 is TGTTCCAGCAGCTTAGGGCCGAAAATCACTGAAGCTTTCTTT. This chain joins TRBV7-9 and TRBJ1-1; D unresolved. This CDR3 region has 14 residues. Per germline, CDR1 SEHNR and CDR2 FQNEAQ (reference sequence).